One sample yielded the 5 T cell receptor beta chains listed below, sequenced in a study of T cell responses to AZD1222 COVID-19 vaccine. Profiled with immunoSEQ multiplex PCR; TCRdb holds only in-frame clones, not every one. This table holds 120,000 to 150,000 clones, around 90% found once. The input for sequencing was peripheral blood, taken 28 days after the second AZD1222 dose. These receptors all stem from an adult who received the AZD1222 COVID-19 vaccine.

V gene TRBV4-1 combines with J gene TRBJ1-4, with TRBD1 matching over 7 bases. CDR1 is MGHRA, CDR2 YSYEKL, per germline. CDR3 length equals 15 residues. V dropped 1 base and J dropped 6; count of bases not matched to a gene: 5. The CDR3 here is CASSQVGTAYEKLFF. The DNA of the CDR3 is TGCGCCAGCAGCCAAGTCGGGACAGCCTATGAAAAACTGTTTTTT.

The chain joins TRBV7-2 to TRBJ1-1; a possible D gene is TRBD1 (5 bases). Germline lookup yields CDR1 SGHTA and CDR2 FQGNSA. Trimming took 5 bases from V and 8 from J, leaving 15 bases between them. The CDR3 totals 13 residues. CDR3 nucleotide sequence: TGTGCCAGCAGCCCAGGGCCCGAACAAGAAGCTTTCTTT. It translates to CASSPGPEQEAFF.

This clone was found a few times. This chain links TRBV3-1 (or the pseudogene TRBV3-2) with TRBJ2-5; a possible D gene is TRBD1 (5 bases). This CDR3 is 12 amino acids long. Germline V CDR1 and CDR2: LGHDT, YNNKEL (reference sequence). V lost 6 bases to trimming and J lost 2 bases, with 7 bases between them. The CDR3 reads CASSDSQETQYF. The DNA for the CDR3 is TGTGCCAGCAGTGACAGTCAAGAGACCCAGTACTTC.

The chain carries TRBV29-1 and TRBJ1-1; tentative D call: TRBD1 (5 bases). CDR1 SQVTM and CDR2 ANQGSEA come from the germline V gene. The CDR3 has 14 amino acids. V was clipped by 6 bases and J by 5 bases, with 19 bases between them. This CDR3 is CSVLPAGGGTEAFF. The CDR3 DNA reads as TGCAGCGTCCTCCCGGCCGGTGGGGGTACTGAAGCTTTCTTT.

This CDR3 is CASSPWTGNTEAFF. As DNA, the CDR3 is TGTGCCAGTAGTCCATGGACAGGGAACACTGAAGCTTTCTTT. The rearrangement uses TRBV19 and TRBJ1-1; 7 positions match TRBD1. Germline lookup yields CDR1 LNHDA and CDR2 SQIVND (reference sequence). The ends lost 5 bases at V and 1 base at J; junction bases unmatched: 4. The CDR3 consists of 14 residues.